Each of the 22 T cell receptor beta chains below was sequenced from the same sample in a study of human T cells and chemical hapten exposure. TCRdb re-analysed the RACE reads in MiXCR, keeping a single row per CDR3 protein. Among about 73,000 distinct CDR3 sequences listed, 8.5% to 9% were seen once. The time point was: patch test 2, 6 weeks after DPC sensitization. Documented treatment: therapeutic diphenylcyclopropenone sensitization with weekly scalp DPC. The sample was whole blood, taken in connection with sensitization to the hapten diphenylcyclopropenone (DPC). These receptors were taken from a woman aged 45-59 years with alopecia areata. Some clones in this sample may be carry-over from other donors' samples.

This chain uses TRBV7-8 with TRBJ2-3; perhaps TRBD1 as D (6 bases). CDR1 is SGHVS and CDR2 is FQNEAQ in the germline V gene. Trimming pared 2 bases from V and 0 bases from J, leaving 15 bases between. CDR3 length equals 17 residues. CDR3 sequence (DNA): TGTGCCAGCAGCTTATGGGACGACAGGAGAAGCACAGATACGCAGTATTTT. Translating it yields CASSLWDDRRSTDTQYF.

This clonotype has more than one count but fewer than ten. The chain joins TRBV29-1 to TRBJ2-7; TRBD1 matches 9 bases. The J segment lost 6 bases and the V segment lost 3 bases, leaving 6 bases of the junction unmatched. The CDR3 spans 13 residues. Germline V gene sequence: CDR1 SQVTM, CDR2 ANQGSEA. The CDR3 DNA reads as TGCAGCGTTGAGGGGGACAGGGACTCCGAGCAGTACTTC. Its protein is CSVEGDRDSEQYF.

The V gene is TRBV5-5, the J gene TRBJ1-6; possible D gene TRBD1, 5 bases. The CDR3 sequence is 16 residues long. Germline lookup yields CDR1 SGHKS and CDR2 YYEKEE (reference sequence). The V end was cut by 0 bases, the J end by 9 bases, with 16 bases between. CDR3 bases: TGTGCCAGCAGCTTGGCCTCGATCTTGGGGGGTTCACCCCTCCACTTT. Its protein is CASSLASILGGSPLHF.

This clonotype was observed at least ten times. This sequence joins TRBV6-2 or TRBV6-3 and TRBJ2-7; weak D call: TRBD2 (5 bases). Deletions cut 4 bases from V and 3 bases from J, with 16 bases between. The CDR3 has 15 residues. Germline CDR1 reads MNHEY; CDR2 reads SVGEGT. CDR3 sequence: CASSSSSSRGYEQYF. CDR3 bases: TGTGCCAGCAGTTCGAGCAGCAGCCGGGGCTACGAGCAGTACTTC.

At least ten counts were recorded for this clonotype. The gene calls are TRBV12-3 or TRBV12-4 and TRBJ1-6, with D perhaps TRBD1 (5 bases). The CDR3 extends over 17 amino acids. V was pared by 5 bases and J by 0 bases, with 14 bases between. The CDR3: CASSPRQRSSYNSPLHF. The CDR3 coding sequence is TGTGCCAGCAGTCCACGACAGAGGAGCTCCTATAATTCACCCCTCCACTTT.

In its sample, this clonotype was seen a few times. The chain is built from TRBV4-1 and TRBJ1-4; D might be TRBD1 (6 bases). The CDR3 runs 13 residues. The V and J ends lost 5 bases and 12 bases respectively, with 16 bases between them. The germline V gene has CDR1 MGHRA and CDR2 YSYEKL. Here the CDR3 DNA reads TGCGCCAGCAGCGTTCCGCAGGGGACGCAACTGTTTTTT. The encoded protein is CASSVPQGTQLFF.

The chain is built from TRBV20-1 and TRBJ2-5; 7 bases map to TRBD2. The CDR3 runs 13 residues. Germline V lookup: CDR1 DFQATT, CDR2 SNEGSKA (reference sequence). After removal of 2 bases from V and 6 bases from J, the junction contained 6 bases not matched to a gene. The CDR3 region has the DNA TGCAGTGCTAGATATGGCGGGAGAAAGACCCAGTACTTC. Amino acids: CSARYGGRKTQYF.

This CDR3 reads CASSIMDSSYNSPLHF. The CDR3, as DNA: TGTGCCAGCAGCATAATGGACAGCTCCTATAATTCACCCCTCCACTTT. This sequence joins TRBV5-5 and TRBJ1-6; weak D call: TRBD1 (6 bases). Between the trimmed V and J ends, which lost 4 bases and 0 bases, there was a span of 11 bases. Germline lookup yields CDR1 SGHKS and CDR2 YYEKEE (reference sequence). The CDR3 runs to 16 residues.

The rearrangement links TRBV3-1 to TRBJ2-5; no reliable D call. Between the trimmed V and J ends, which lost 1 base and 2 bases, there was a span of 14 bases. CDR3 length: 16 amino acids. Germline V gene sequence: CDR1 LGHDT, CDR2 YNNKEL (reference sequence). This chain's CDR3 is CASSQVSRTEQETQYF. The CDR3, as DNA: TGTGCCAGCAGCCAAGTGTCCCGAACAGAACAAGAGACCCAGTACTTC.

Only a few counts were recorded for this clonotype. V is TRBV4-1 and J is TRBJ2-3, with 7 bases matching TRBD2. Germline V lookup: CDR1 MGHRA, CDR2 YSYEKL. The V gene end was trimmed by 0 bases and the J gene end by 2 bases; junction bases not matched to a gene: 14. The CDR3 runs to 19 residues. The CDR3 loop is CASSQEFSVGGGYTDTQYF. Written as DNA, the CDR3 is TGCGCCAGCAGCCAAGAGTTTTCAGTAGGCGGGGGATACACAGATACGCAGTATTTT.

As for this clonotype: A much larger clone lies one base from this, so it may be a read error. The chain recombines TRBV6-6 with TRBJ1-5; 9 nucleotides match TRBD1. Per germline, CDR1 MNHNY and CDR2 SVGAGI (reference sequence). The CDR3 runs to 14 residues. In DNA, the CDR3 is TGTGCCAGCAGTTACCCCGGACAGGGGCAGCCCCAGCGTTTT. It specifies CASSYPGQGQPQRF.

This clonotype has a handful of counts. V gene TRBV11-2 combines with J gene TRBJ2-1; possibly TRBD2 for D (6 bases). V lost 2 bases to trimming and J lost 7 bases, with 12 bases between them. This CDR3 has 14 residues. Germline-derived CDR1 and CDR2 are SGHAT and FQNNGV. The CDR3 bases are TGTGCCAGCAGCTTATGGGGGGAGAGAAATGAGCAGTTCTTC. Amino acids: CASSLWGERNEQFF.

The J gene is TRBJ1-1, the V gene TRBV6-1; D may be TRBD1 (5 bases). CDR3 length: 15 amino acids. V lost 4 bases to trimming and J lost 4 bases, with 16 bases between them. Germline loops: CDR1 MNHNS, CDR2 SASEGT. The CDR3: CASSVWGLEGTEAFF. The CDR3 DNA reads TGTGCCAGCAGTGTTTGGGGGTTAGAGGGCACTGAAGCTTTCTTT.

This clonotype came up a few times. The chain joins TRBV7-2 to TRBJ1-1; D is undetermined. CDR3 length equals 13 residues. Germline-derived CDR1 and CDR2 are SGHTA and FQGNSA. Trimming cost V 3 bases and J 5 bases, with 10 bases left between them. For the CDR3, the DNA is TGTGCCAGCAGCTTGGTTGAGAGGACTGAAGCTTTCTTT. Protein: CASSLVERTEAFF. The variable domain in full, completed from reference TRBV7-2 and TRBJ1-1, reads GAGVSQSPSNKVTEKGKDVELRCDPISGHTALYWYRQSLGQGLEFLIYFQGNSAPDKSGLPSDRFSAERTGGSVSTLTIQRTQQEDSAVYLCASSLVERTEAFFGQGTRLTVV.

This clonotype was seen only a few times. The V and J genes are TRBV12-5 and TRBJ2-7; D is perhaps TRBD1 or TRBD2 (6 bases each). CDR3 length: 12 residues. Looked up from germline, CDR1 is LGHNT and CDR2 is FRNRAP. The V end lost 3 bases, the J end lost 6 bases, and 9 bases lay between the germline ends. The chain's CDR3 is CASGFGGPEQYF. Written as DNA, the CDR3 is TGTGCTAGTGGTTTCGGGGGCCCCGAGCAGTACTTC. The full variable domain, in which reference TRBV12-5 and TRBJ2-7 provide the parts outside the CDR3, is DARVTQTPRHKVTEMGQEVTMRCQPILGHNTVFWYRQTMMQGLELLAYFRNRAPLDDSGMPKDRFSAEMPDATLATLKIQPSEPRDSAVYFCASGFGGPEQYFGPGTRLTVT.

The chain is built from TRBV12-3 or TRBV12-4 and TRBJ2-1; 10 bases fit TRBD2. The CDR3 runs 15 residues. The V and J ends lost 2 bases and 6 bases, in that order; junction bases with no gene match: 4. CDR3 in DNA: TGTGCCAGCAGTTTAAGACTAGCGGGTGGCAATGAGCAGTTCTTC. It codes for CASSLRLAGGNEQFF.

This clonotype was counted many times. The gene calls are TRBV29-1 and TRBJ1-1; 8 bases match TRBD1. The V and J ends lost 7 bases and 1 base, in that order; junction bases with no gene match: 2. This CDR3 region has 12 residues. Germline V gene sequence: CDR1 SQVTM, CDR2 ANQGSEA. The CDR3 DNA follows: TGCAGCGCTGACAGGGGGAACACTGAAGCTTTCTTT. This encodes CSADRGNTEAFF.

The table lists this clonotype with many counts. This chain joins TRBV28 and TRBJ1-6; TRBD1 matches at 12 bases. The germline V gene encodes CDR1 MDHEN and CDR2 SYDVKM. With V trimmed by 4 bases and J by 7 bases, 5 bases remained unmatched. The CDR3 is 16 residues long. The DNA for the CDR3 is TGTGCCAGCAGTTCCGGGACAGGGGGCAGGAATTCACCCCTCCACTTT. Translated, it gives CASSSGTGGRNSPLHF. Supplemented by reference TRBV28 and TRBJ1-6, the full variable domain reads DVKVTQSSRYLVKRTGEKVFLECVQDMDHENMFWYRQDPGLGLRLIYFSYDVKMKEKGDIPEGYSVSREKKERFSLILESASTNQTSMYLCASSSGTGGRNSPLHFGNGTRLTVT.

The gene calls are TRBV15 and TRBJ2-1, with TRBD2 matching 10 bases. Germline V gene lookup returns CDR1 LNHNV and CDR2 YYDKDF (reference sequence). CDR3 length equals 16 residues. Trimming cost V 0 bases and J 12 bases; bases outside gene matches: 11. For the CDR3, the DNA is TGTGCCACCAGCAGAGATCGAACTAGCGGGGCCTTCCGGCAGTTCTTC. Amino acid sequence: CATSRDRTSGAFRQFF.

Ten or more counts support this clonotype. This chain joins TRBV6-6 and TRBJ2-1; TRBD1 aligns across 8 bases. Unmatched junction bases numbered 5, after V lost 0 bases and J lost 7 bases. Germline V gives CDR1 MNHNY, CDR2 SVGAGI (reference sequence). This CDR3 is 15 amino acids long. CDR3 nucleotide sequence: TGTGCCAGCAGTTACTCGGCGGACAGGGCGAATGAGCAGTTCTTC. This sequence encodes CASSYSADRANEQFF.

The V and J genes are TRBV21-1 and TRBJ2-7; no DNA check was done on the table's D call, TRBD1. TRBV21-1 is tagged as a pseudogene. The CDR3 length is 12 residues. CDR3 nucleotide sequence: TGTGCCAGCAGGCACAGGGTCTGGGAGCAGTACTTC. This translates into CASRHRVWEQYF.

The genes are TRBV29-1 and TRBJ1-1; 9 bases line up with TRBD1. With 2 bases clipped from V and 10 bases from J, the junction kept 14 bases outside the gene matches. CDR1 is SQVTM and CDR2 is ANQGSEA in the germline V gene. CDR3 length: 15 residues. CDR3 in DNA: TGCAGCGTTGAATCAACGTGGGGACAGGGACACGTAGCTTTCTTT. Its protein is CSVESTWGQGHVAFF.